The rows below give T cell receptor beta chains drawn from one sample of a study of spatial heterogeneity in lung cancer. MiXCR, applied by TCRdb to the 5' RACE reads, yields one record per CDR3 protein. The sample lists about 30,000 distinct CDR3 sequences; 8.4% were seen once. The specimen comprised PBMCs, sampled at surgery. The receptors originated from a female donor with early-stage non-small cell lung cancer. The CDR3 runs from the conserved cysteine through the conserved F or W. Each record gives: D gene, clone size, J gene, V gene, CDR3 DNA, CDR3 protein. A D gene is named only where the DNA matches it firmly. Size tells how often a clone was seen (once, few, many) or the class of an expanded clone, and some rows leave it out.

>TRBD1|few|TRBJ1-6|TRBV12-3/TRBV12-4
TGTGCCAGCAGCCCGACAGGGTTTAATTCACCCCTCCACTTT
CASSPTGFNSPLHF
>-|few|TRBJ1-2|TRBV28
TGTGCCAGCAGAAGTGGGGGGGCCCTCTATGGCTACACCTTC
CASRSGGALYGYTF
>TRBD2|many|TRBJ2-1|TRBV20-1
TGCAGTGCTAGAGATAGGCTAGCGGGAAGCAATGAGCAGTTCTTC
CSARDRLAGSNEQFF
>-|many|TRBJ2-1|TRBV20-1
TGCAGTGCTAGAGCCGGGACGAGCTCCTACAATGAGCAGTTCTTC
CSARAGTSSYNEQFF
>TRBD2|many|TRBJ2-7|TRBV24-1
TGTGCCACCAGTGATCACAGCGGGAGGGCCCACGAGCAGTACTTC
CATSDHSGRAHEQYF
>-|many|TRBJ1-5|TRBV28
TGTGCCAGCAGTTTCGAACAGGGAGCTCAGCCCCAGCATTTT
CASSFEQGAQPQHF
>TRBD2|many|TRBJ2-3|TRBV20-1
TGCAGTGCTAGGGCGGGAGGAGGGACTAGCACAGATACGCAGTATTTT
CSARAGGGTSTDTQYF
>-|many|TRBJ2-1|TRBV7-2
TGTGCCAGCAGCCCCCGGACCCAGACGGGCAATGAGCAGTTCTTC
CASSPRTQTGNEQFF
>-|-|TRBJ2-5|TRBV7-6
TGTGCCAGCAGCTCGGGATTCCAAGAGACCCAGTACTTC
CASSSGFQETQYF
>-|many|TRBJ1-1|TRBV18
TGTGCCAGCTCACCACTTGCAGACACTGAAGCTTTCTTT
CASSPLADTEAFF
>TRBD2|few|TRBJ2-3|TRBV10-2
TGCGCCAGCAGCGCCACTAGCGGGAGGTCCCCAGATACGCAGTATTTT
CASSATSGRSPDTQYF
>TRBD2|few|TRBJ2-5|TRBV7-6
TGTGCCAGCAGCTTAGGGGGTAGCGGGAGTGAGACCCAGTACTTC
CASSLGGSGSETQYF
>-|many|TRBJ1-2|TRBV30
TGTGCCTGGAGTAAGATCGTGGTGGACGAGGATGGCTACACCTTC
CAWSKIVVDEDGYTF
>TRBD1|many|TRBJ1-5|TRBV28
TGTGCCAGCAGAACAGGGGTGCTTCAGCCCCAGCATTTT
CASRTGVLQPQHF
>-|many|TRBJ2-1|TRBV19
TGTGCCAGCCAAGACAGACATTCCTCCAATGAGCAGTTCTTC
CASQDRHSSNEQFF
>TRBD2|many|TRBJ2-1|TRBV18
TGTGCCAGCTCACCAAGGACTAGCGGGAGAAATTTGTACAATGAGCAGTTCTTC
CASSPRTSGRNLYNEQFF
>-|many|TRBJ2-3|TRBV3-1
TGTGCCAGCAGCCATGGGCGGAGCACAGATACGCAGTATTTT
CASSHGRSTDTQYF
>TRBD1|many|TRBJ1-2|TRBV20-1
TGCAGTGCTAGAAAGGGGGCAGAGAACTATGGCTACACCTTC
CSARKGAENYGYTF
>-|-|TRBJ2-2|TRBV5-1
TGCGCCAGCAGCTCACCGCCGCTCCAGTTTAGGGTCACCGGGGAGCTGTTTTTT
CASSSPPLQFRVTGELFF
>-|-|TRBJ2-3|TRBV7-2
TGTGCCAGCAGCTTAGTGGGGACTAGCACAGATACGCAGTATTTT
CASSLVGTSTDTQYF
>TRBD2|-|TRBJ2-5|TRBV6-1
TGTGCCAGCAGCGGGAGGACTAGCCCGAGTTCCGGTGAGACCCAGAACTTC
CASSGRTSPSSGETQNF
>-|few|TRBJ2-1|TRBV7-3
TGTGCCAGCAGCTTAAGCGTATGGGGGCATCAGTTCTTC
CASSLSVWGHQFF
>TRBD1|few|TRBJ1-4|TRBV14
TGTGCCAGCAGCCACCAACAGGGGCTTAATGAAAAACTGTTTTTT
CASSHQQGLNEKLFF
>-|many|TRBJ2-7|TRBV11-2
TGTGCCAGCAGCCAAATCAAGGGGCAGCTCCTCTCCTACGAGCAGTACTTC
CASSQIKGQLLSYEQYF
>-|-|TRBJ1-1|TRBV20-1
TGCAGTGCTCCTGACCTACGGCCGAACACTGAAGCTTTCTTT
CSAPDLRPNTEAFF
>TRBD2|many|TRBJ2-1|TRBV18
TGTGCCAGCTCACCCCGTCGCTCGGGAGGGCTTCGGGATGAGCAGTTCTTC
CASSPRRSGGLRDEQFF
>-|-|TRBJ2-7|TRBV10-3
TGTGCCATCAGGGGGACGGCCGAGCAGTACTTC
CAIRGTAEQYF
>-|-|TRBJ1-1|TRBV13
TGTGCCAGCAGCTTAGCCGGGGGCACTGAAGCTTTCTTT
CASSLAGGTEAFF